This TCR beta chain was retrieved from a study of T cells in narcolepsy. For the study at large: Patients with NT1 or NT2 and healthy control donors were enrolled. Whole-study findings and limits: Autoreactive HCRT-specific and TRIB2-specific clonotypes were marked in same-patient CSF-versus-blood CD4+ comparisons. Reportedly, autoreactive clonotypes were serially detected in patients' blood but not controls'. In some patient and control memory CD4+ samples, autoreactive clones were absent.

As regards this clone: Its antigen remains unknown.

The CDR3 consists of 14 residues. The V and J ends lost 2 bases and 0 bases respectively, with 7 bases between them. The V gene's germline CDR1 is MNHNS and CDR2 SASEGT. The data were produced by immunoSEQ multiplex PCR, yet TCRdb's version contains in-frame clones alone and is incomplete. The repertoire consists of some 30,000 clones, with 60% to 80% occurring once and the leading ten covering about 4%. The TCR sequence derives from a human donor in good health. This sequence joins TRBV6-1 and TRBJ1-1; D remains ambiguous. The source material was memory (CD45RA-) CD4+ T cells from blood. Here the CDR3 reads CASSELGLNTEAFF. In DNA form, the CDR3 reads TGTGCCAGCAGTGAATTGGGTTTGAACACTGAAGCTTTCTTT.